The present T cell receptor (beta chain) was sequenced within a study of blood T cell repertoires in COVID-19. In the study overall: The origin of the acute and convalescent COVID-19 samples was the United States, Italy and Spain. Sample material is recorded as cDNA or gDNA derived from T cells, B-cell-depleted T cells, or PBMCs.

Germline V gives CDR1 LGHNT, CDR2 FRNRAP. This CDR3 has 17 residues. V lost 0 bases to trimming and J lost 5 bases, with 18 bases between them. In the authors' workflow: The assay estimated nucleated cells by amplifying reference gene primers. The assay was immunoSEQ multiplex PCR, and TCRdb's table has in-frame clones only and misses some. Clonal size and the V and J genes are those of that table, whereas D and trimming came from the DNA. The sample has more than 200,000 clones; nearly 90% are singletons. The TCR sequence derives from a man aged 18 to 29 with active or convalescent COVID-19. The sequenced sample was peripheral blood. The chain employs TRBV12-5 and TRBJ2-3; possibly TRBD2 for D (6 bases). For the CDR3, the DNA is TGTGCTAGTGGTTTGGTCTTGACGGGGGACCGGGGAGATACGCAGTATTTT. It encodes CASGLVLTGDRGDTQYF.